The source of this T cell receptor (beta chain) is a study of blood T cell repertoires in COVID-19. The overall study: Acute and convalescent COVID-19 samples came from the United States, Italy and Spain. The cDNA or gDNA used as material had been derived from T cells, B-cell-depleted T cells, or PBMCs.

In the study's own analysis: Quantification of nucleated cells was approximated via reference gene primer amplification. This table comes from immunoSEQ multiplex PCR, and its TCRdb copy is limited to in-frame clones, with some not included. That table gives V, J and clone size, and the DNA gave D and trimming. The sample has some 260,000 clones, approximately 80% seen once. CDR3 length: 13 amino acids. V was pared by 2 bases and J by 6 bases, with 5 bases between. Regarding this clone: Other DNA sequences from this sample encode an identical CDR3 as well.

Sequencing was done on a sample of peripheral blood. The TCR originated in a woman older than 75 with active or convalescent COVID-19. V and J are TRBV12-3 or TRBV12-4 and TRBJ1-6, with unresolved D. This CDR3 is CASSLNSNSPLHF. CDR3 nucleotides: TGTGCCAGCAGTTTAAACAGTAATTCACCCCTCCACTTT.